This T cell receptor (beta chain) derives from a study of neurological immune-mediated disorders. This clonotype was detected ten times or more. The method for making cDNA was 5'RACE, and it used 10-nucleotide random UMIs. TCRdb ran MiXCR on the 5' RACE reads and lists one entry per CDR3 protein. The sample has 23,000 or so distinct CDR3 sequences, 10% to 15% seen once. The CDR3 covers 16 residues. Germline values: CDR1 SGHRS, CDR2 YFSETQ. V lost 3 bases to trimming and J lost 3 bases; unmatched junction nucleotides: 11. This chain uses TRBV5-1 with TRBJ1-1, with 7 bases identical to TRBD1. Material for sequencing was PBMCs. The receptor's source is a woman aged 55-70 years with HTLV-1-associated myelopathy (HAM/TSP). The CDR3 loop reads CASSWFRQGKDTEAFF. CDR3 sequence (DNA): TGCGCCAGCAGCTGGTTTCGACAGGGCAAGGACACTGAAGCTTTCTTT.